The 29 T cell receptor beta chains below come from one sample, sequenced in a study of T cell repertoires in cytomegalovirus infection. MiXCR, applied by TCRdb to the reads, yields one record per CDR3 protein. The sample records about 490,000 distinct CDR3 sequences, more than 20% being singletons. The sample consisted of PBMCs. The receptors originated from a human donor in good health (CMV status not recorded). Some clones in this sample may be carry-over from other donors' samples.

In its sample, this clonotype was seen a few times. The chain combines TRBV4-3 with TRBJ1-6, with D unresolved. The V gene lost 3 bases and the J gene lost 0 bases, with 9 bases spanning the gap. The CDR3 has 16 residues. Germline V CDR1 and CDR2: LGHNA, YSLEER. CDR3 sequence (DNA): TGCGCCAGCAGCCAGGCCCTAAGCTCCTATAATTCACCCCTCCACTTT. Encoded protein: CASSQALSSYNSPLHF.

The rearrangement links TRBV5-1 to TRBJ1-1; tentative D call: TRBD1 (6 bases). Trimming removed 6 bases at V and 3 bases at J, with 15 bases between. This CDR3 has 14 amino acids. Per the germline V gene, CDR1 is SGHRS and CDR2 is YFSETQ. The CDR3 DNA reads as TGCGCCAGCACCACGAGGGCAGGGGACACTGAAGCTTTCTTT. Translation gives CASTTRAGDTEAFF.

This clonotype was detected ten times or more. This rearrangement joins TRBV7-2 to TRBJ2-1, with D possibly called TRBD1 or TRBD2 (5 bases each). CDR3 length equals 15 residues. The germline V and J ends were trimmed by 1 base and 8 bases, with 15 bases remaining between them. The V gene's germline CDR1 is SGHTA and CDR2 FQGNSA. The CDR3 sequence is CASSLESGTHYEQFF. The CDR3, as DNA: TGTGCCAGCAGCTTAGAATCCGGGACCCACTATGAGCAGTTCTTC.

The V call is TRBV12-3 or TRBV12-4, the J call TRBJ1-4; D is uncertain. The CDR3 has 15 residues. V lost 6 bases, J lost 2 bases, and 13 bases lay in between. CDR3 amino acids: CASSPEEITNEKLFF. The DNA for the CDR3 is TGTGCCAGCAGCCCCGAGGAGATCACTAATGAAAAACTGTTTTTT.

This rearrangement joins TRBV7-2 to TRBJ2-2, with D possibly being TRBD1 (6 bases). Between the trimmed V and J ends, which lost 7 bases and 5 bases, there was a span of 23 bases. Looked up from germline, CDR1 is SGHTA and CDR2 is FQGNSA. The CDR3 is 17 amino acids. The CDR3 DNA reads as TGTGCCAGCAACGATAGAGGGGGACCCCAAAATACCGGGGAGCTGTTTTTT. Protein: CASNDRGGPQNTGELFF.

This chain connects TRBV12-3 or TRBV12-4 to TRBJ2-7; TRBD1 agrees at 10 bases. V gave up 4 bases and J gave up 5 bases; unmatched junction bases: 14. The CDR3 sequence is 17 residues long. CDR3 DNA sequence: TGTGCCAGCAGTTACTTTCTCGGGGGGACAGGGGTTAACGAGCAGTACTTC. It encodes CASSYFLGGTGVNEQYF.

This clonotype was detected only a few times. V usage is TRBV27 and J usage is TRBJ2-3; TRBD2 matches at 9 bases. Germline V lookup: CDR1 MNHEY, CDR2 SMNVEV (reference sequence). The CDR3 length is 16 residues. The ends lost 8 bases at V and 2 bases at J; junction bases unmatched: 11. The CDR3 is CASGLGVAGVTDTQYF. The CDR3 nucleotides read TGTGCCAGCGGACTAGGTGTAGCGGGAGTCACAGATACGCAGTATTTT.

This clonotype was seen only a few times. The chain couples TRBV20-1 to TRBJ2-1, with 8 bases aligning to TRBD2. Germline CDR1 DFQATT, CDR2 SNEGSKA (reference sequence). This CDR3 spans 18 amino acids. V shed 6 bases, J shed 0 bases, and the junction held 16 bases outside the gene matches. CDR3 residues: CSAQRMLAGGRSYNEQFF. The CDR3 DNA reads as TGCAGTGCCCAGAGAATGCTCGCGGGAGGCCGCTCCTACAATGAGCAGTTCTTC.

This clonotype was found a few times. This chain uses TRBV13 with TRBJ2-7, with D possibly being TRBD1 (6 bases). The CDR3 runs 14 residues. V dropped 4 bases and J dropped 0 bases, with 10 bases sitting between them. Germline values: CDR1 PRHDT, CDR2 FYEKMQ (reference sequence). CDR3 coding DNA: TGTGCCAGCAGCTACGACAGGAGCTCCTACGAGCAGTACTTC. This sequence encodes CASSYDRSSYEQYF.

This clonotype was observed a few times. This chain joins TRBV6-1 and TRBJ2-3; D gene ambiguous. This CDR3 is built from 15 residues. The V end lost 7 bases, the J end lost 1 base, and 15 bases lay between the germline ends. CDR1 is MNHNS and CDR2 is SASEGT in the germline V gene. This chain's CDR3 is CASTNRATGTDTQYF. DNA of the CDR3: TGTGCCAGCACCAACCGGGCCACTGGCACAGATACGCAGTATTTT.

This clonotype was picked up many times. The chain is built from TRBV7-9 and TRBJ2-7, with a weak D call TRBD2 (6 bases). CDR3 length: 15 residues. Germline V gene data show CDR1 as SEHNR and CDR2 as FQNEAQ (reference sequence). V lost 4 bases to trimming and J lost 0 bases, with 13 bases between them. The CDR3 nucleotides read TGTGCCAGCAGCTCGGGACTTCCCAGCTCCTACGAGCAGTACGTC. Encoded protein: CASSSGLPSSYEQYV.

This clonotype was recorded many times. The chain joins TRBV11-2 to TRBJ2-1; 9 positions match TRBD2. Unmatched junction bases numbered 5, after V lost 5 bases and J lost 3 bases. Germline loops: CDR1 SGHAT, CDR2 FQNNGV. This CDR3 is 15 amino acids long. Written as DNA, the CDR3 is TGTGCCAGCAGCCCTTGGACTAGCGACTACAATGAGCAGTTCTTC. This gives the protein CASSPWTSDYNEQFF.

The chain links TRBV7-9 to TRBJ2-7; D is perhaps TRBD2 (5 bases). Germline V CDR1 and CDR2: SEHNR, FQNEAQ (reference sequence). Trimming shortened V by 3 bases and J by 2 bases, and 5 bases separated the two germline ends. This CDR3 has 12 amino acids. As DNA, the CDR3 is TGTGCCAGCAGCTTCGGGGCCTACGAGCAGTACGTC. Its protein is CASSFGAYEQYV.

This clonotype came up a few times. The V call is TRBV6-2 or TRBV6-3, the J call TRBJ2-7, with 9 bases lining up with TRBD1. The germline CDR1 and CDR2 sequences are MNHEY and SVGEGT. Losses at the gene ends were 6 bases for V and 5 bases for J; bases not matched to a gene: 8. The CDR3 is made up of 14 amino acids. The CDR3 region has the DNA TGTGCCAGCAGCCTAGGACAGGGGCTCAACGAGCAGTACGTC. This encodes CASSLGQGLNEQYV.

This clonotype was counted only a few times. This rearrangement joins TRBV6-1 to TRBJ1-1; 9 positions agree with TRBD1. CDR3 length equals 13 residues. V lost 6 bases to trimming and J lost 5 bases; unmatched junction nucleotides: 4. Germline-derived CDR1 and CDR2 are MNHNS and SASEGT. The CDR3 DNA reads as TGTGCCAGCAGGGGGACAGGGTGGACTGAAGCTTTCTTT. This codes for CASRGTGWTEAFF.

The CDR3 DNA is TGTGCCAGCAGTTACTCGAGGCAGGGCCAGCGCAGCAATCAGCCCCAGCATTTT. Amino acid sequence: CASSYSRQGQRSNQPQHF. The gene calls are TRBV6-6 and TRBJ1-5; the D gene is possibly TRBD1 (5 bases). Germline V gene sequence: CDR1 MNHNY, CDR2 SVGAGI (reference sequence). The V end lost 0 bases, the J end lost 1 base, and 16 bases lay between the germline ends. The CDR3 loop spans 18 amino acids.

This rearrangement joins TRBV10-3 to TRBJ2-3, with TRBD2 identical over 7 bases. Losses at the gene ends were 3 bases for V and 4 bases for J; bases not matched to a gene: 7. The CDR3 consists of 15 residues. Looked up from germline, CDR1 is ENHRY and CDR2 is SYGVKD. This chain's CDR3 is CAISEKRDSSDTQYF. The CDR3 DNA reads TGTGCCATCAGTGAAAAGCGGGATTCGTCAGATACGCAGTATTTT.

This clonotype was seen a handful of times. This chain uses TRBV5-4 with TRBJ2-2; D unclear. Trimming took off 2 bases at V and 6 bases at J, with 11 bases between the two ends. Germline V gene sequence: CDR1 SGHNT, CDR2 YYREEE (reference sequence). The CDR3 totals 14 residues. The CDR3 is CASSFYSGSGELFF. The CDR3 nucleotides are TGTGCCAGCAGCTTTTACTCAGGTTCCGGGGAGCTGTTTTTT.

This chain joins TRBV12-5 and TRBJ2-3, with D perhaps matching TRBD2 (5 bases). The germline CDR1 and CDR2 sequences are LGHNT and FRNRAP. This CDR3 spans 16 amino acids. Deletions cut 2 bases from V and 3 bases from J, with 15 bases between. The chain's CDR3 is CASGLSATAETDTQYF. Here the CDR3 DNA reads TGTGCTAGTGGTTTGTCTGCTACAGCGGAAACAGATACGCAGTATTTT. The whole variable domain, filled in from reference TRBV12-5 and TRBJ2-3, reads DARVTQTPRHKVTEMGQEVTMRCQPILGHNTVFWYRQTMMQGLELLAYFRNRAPLDDSGMPKDRFSAEMPDATLATLKIQPSEPRDSAVYFCASGLSATAETDTQYFGPGTRLTVL.

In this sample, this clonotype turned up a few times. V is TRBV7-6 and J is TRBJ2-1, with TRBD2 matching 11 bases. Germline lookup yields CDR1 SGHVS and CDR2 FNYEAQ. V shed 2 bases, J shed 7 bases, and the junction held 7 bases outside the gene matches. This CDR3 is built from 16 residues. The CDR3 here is CASSLITSGRRNEQFF. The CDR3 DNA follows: TGTGCCAGCAGCTTAATTACTAGCGGGAGAAGAAATGAGCAGTTCTTC.

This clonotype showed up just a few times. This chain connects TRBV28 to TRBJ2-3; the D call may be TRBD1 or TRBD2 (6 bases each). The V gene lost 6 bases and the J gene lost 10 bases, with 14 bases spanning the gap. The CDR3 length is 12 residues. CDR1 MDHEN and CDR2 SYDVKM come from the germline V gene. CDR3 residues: CASRGGLVAQYF. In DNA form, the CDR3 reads TGTGCCAGCAGGGGGGGCCTGGTGGCGCAGTATTTT.

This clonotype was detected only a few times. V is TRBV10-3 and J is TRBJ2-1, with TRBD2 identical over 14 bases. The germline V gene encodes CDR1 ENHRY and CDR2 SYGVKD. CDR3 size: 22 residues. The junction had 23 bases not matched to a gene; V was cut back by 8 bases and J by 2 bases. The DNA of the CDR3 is TGTGCCATCGGACTAGCGGGAGGCTCCTCCTCAAAAACCCCCCAGGCCTACAATGAGCAGTTCTTC. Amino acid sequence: CAIGLAGGSSSKTPQAYNEQFF.

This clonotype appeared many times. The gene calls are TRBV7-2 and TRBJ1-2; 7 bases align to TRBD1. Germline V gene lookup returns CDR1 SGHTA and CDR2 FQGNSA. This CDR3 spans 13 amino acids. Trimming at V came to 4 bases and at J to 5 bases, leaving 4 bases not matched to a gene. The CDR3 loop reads CASSSGTAYGYTF. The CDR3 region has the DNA TGTGCCAGCAGCTCGGGGACAGCTTATGGCTACACCTTC.

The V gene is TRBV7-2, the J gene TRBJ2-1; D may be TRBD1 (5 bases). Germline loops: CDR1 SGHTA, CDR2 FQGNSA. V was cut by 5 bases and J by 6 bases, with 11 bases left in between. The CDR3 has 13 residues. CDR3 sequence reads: CASSVRDFNEQFF. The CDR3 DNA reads TGTGCCAGCAGCGTCAGGGATTTCAATGAGCAGTTCTTC.

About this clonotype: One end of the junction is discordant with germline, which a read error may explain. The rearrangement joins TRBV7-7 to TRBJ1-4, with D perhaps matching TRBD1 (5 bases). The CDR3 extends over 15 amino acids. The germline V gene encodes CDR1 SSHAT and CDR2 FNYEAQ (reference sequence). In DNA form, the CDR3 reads TGTGCTAGCAGCTTAGCGCCGGGACGAAGTGAAAAACTGTTTTTT. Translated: CASSLAPGRSEKLFF.

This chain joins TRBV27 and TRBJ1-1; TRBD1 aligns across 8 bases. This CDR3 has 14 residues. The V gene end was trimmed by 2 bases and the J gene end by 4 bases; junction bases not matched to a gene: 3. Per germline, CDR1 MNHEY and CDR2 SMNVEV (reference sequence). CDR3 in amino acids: CASSLQGAFTEAFF. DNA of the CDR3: TGTGCCAGCAGTTTACAGGGGGCTTTCACTGAAGCTTTCTTT.

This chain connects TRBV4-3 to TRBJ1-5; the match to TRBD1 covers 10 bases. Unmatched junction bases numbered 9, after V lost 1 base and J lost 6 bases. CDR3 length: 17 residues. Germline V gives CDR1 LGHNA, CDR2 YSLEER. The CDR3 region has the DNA TGCGCCAGCAGCCAAGGTGCCGGGACAGGGGTGAGTCAGCCCCAGCATTTT. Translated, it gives CASSQGAGTGVSQPQHF.

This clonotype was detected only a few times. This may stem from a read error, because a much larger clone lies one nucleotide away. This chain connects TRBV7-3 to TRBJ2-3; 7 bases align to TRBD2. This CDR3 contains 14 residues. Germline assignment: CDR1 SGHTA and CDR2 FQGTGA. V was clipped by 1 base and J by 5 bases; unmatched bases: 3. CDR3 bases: TGTGCCAGCAGCTTAAGCGGGAGTGGAGATACGCAGTATTTT. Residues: CASSLSGSGDTQYF. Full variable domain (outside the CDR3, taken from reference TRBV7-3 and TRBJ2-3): GAGVSQTPSNKVTEKGKYVELRCDPISGHTALYWYRQSLGQGPEFLIYFQGTGAADDSGLPNDRFFAVRPEGSVSTLKIQRTERGDSAVYLCASSLSGSGDTQYFGPGTRLTVL.

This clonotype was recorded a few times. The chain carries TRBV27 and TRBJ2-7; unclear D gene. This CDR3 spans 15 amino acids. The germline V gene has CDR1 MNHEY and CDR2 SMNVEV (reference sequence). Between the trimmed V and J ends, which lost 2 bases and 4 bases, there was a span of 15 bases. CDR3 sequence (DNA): TGTGCCAGCAGTTTAGAATCTGATGCCCTATACGAGCAGTACTTC. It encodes CASSLESDALYEQYF.